A single sample is the source of the 17 T cell receptor beta chains below, sequenced in a study of blood T cell repertoires in COVID-19. Sequencing used immunoSEQ multiplex PCR; TCRdb keeps in-frame clones, though not all of them. The repertoire consists of 300,000 to 350,000 clones, with 90% occurring once and the leading ten covering about 4.2%. The sequenced sample was PBMCs or T cells enriched from blood (not recorded which). Source of these receptors: a woman aged 30 to 39 who had been exposed to COVID-19.

The chain carries TRBV5-4 and TRBJ2-1, with TRBD1 matching 10 bases. CDR1 and CDR2 (germline): SGHNT, YYREEE (reference sequence). V shed 9 bases and J 7 bases; nucleotides not matched to a gene: 7. The CDR3 runs to 13 residues. The CDR3 protein is CAIGTGDLNEQFF. In DNA, the CDR3 is TGTGCCATAGGGACAGGGGACTTGAATGAGCAGTTCTTC. Using reference TRBV5-4 and TRBJ2-1 for the parts outside the CDR3, the full variable domain is ETGVTQSPTHLIKTRGQQVTLRCSSQSGHNTVSWYQQALGQGPQFIFQYYREEENGRGNFPPRFSGLQFPNYSSELNVNALELDDSALYLCAIGTGDLNEQFFGPGTRLTVL.

The CDR3 loop is CATSDRSGGGNNEQFF. The CDR3 coding sequence is TGTGCCACCAGTGACCGAAGCGGGGGGGGAAACAATGAGCAGTTCTTC. The chain couples TRBV24-1 to TRBJ2-1, with 10 bases identical to TRBD2. The junction had 7 bases not matched to a gene; V was cut back by 4 bases and J by 5 bases. The CDR3 is made up of 16 amino acids. The germline V gene encodes CDR1 KGHDR and CDR2 SFDVKD.

The chain has TRBV15 and TRBJ1-2, with a weak D call TRBD1 (6 bases). Germline V gene sequence: CDR1 LNHNV, CDR2 YYDKDF (reference sequence). V was shortened by 2 bases and J by 4 bases, with 14 bases between the two germline ends. CDR3 length equals 15 residues. The CDR3 region has the DNA TGTGCCACCAGCAGATCAGGGGACGAGGTCTATGGCTACACCTTC. This codes for CATSRSGDEVYGYTF.

The V and J genes are TRBV5-6 and TRBJ1-3, with unresolved D. The CDR3 loop spans 14 amino acids. V was cut by 1 base and J by 0 bases, with 5 bases left in between. Germline loops: CDR1 SGHDT, CDR2 YYEEEE. The CDR3 DNA is TGTGCCAGCAGCTTGCCCAGCTCTGGAAACACCATATATTTT. Protein product: CASSLPSSGNTIYF.

About this clone: Other DNA sequences in this sample translate to the same CDR3. The chain carries TRBV5-4 and TRBJ1-2; unclear D gene. V dropped 4 bases and J dropped 6 bases, with 10 bases sitting between them. CDR1 is SGHNT, CDR2 YYREEE, per germline (reference sequence). The CDR3 has 12 amino acids. DNA for the CDR3: TGTGCCAGCAGCCCCCGAGGAGATGGCTACACCTTC. Encoded protein: CASSPRGDGYTF.

To note about this clone: The sample carries other DNA sequences with the same CDR3. V gene TRBV2 combines with J gene TRBJ2-2; 7 bases line up with TRBD1. V was clipped by 7 bases and J by 0 bases; unmatched bases: 2. CDR1 is SNHLY and CDR2 is FYNNEI in the germline V gene. The CDR3 is made up of 14 amino acids. The CDR3 bases are TGTGCCAGCACGGGGACAGCGAACACCGGGGAGCTGTTTTTT. Residues: CASTGTANTGELFF.

The chain is built from TRBV5-1 and TRBJ1-1; 7 bases agree with TRBD1. V trimming: 6 bases; J trimming: 5 bases; junction bases outside the gene matches: 7. CDR1 is SGHRS, CDR2 YFSETQ, per germline. The CDR3 totals 13 residues. For the CDR3, the DNA is TGCGCCAGCAACCACAGGGGAGGAACTGAAGCTTTCTTT. It translates to CASNHRGGTEAFF. The full variable domain, rest sourced from reference TRBV5-1 and TRBJ1-1, is KAGVTQTPRYLIKTRGQQVTLSCSPISGHRSVSWYQQTPGQGLQFLFEYFSETQRNKGNFPGRFSGRQFSNSRSEMNVSTLELGDSALYLCASNHRGGTEAFFGQGTRLTVV.

The chain recombines TRBV6-5 with TRBJ2-7; 12 nucleotides agree with TRBD1. The CDR3 sequence is 15 residues long. J was trimmed by 2 bases and V by 5 bases; bases with no gene match: 4. Germline V gene sequence: CDR1 MNHEY, CDR2 SVGAGI. CDR3 bases: TGTGCCAGCAGTCGGGACAGGGGGCTAACCTACGAGCAGTACTTC. Its translation: CASSRDRGLTYEQYF.

This CDR3 reads CASRLTGLSSYNSPLHF. For the CDR3, the DNA is TGTGCCAGCAGACTTACAGGATTAAGCTCCTATAATTCACCCCTCCACTTT. The chain joins TRBV7-9 to TRBJ1-6; weak D call: TRBD1 (5 bases). V was trimmed by 6 bases and J by 0 bases, leaving 15 bases between them. Germline values: CDR1 SEHNR, CDR2 FQNEAQ (reference sequence). There are 17 residues in the CDR3.

V and J are TRBV19 and TRBJ1-3, with D maybe TRBD1 (5 bases). Trimming stripped 7 bases from V and 1 base from J, with 11 bases between. Germline V gene data show CDR1 as LNHDA and CDR2 as SQIVND (reference sequence). The CDR3 is 14 amino acids. The CDR3 spells CASMRRGSGNTIYF. The CDR3 DNA is TGTGCCAGTATGAGAAGGGGATCTGGAAACACCATATATTTT.

This chain connects TRBV7-9 to TRBJ1-4; 9 nucleotides align to TRBD1. In germline, CDR1 is SEHNR, CDR2 FQNEAQ (reference sequence). This CDR3 has 14 amino acids. J was trimmed by 7 bases and V by 7 bases; bases with no gene match: 7. The CDR3 DNA reads TGTGCCAGCAAAGAAACAGGGGGCAGTGAAAAACTGTTTTTT. Its translation: CASKETGGSEKLFF.

With regard to this clone: The same CDR3 also results from other DNA sequences found in this sample. The chain's CDR3 is CASSPGQGGYGYTF. CDR3 sequence (DNA): TGCGCCAGCAGCCCGGGACAGGGCGGCTATGGCTACACCTTC. V is TRBV5-1 and J is TRBJ1-2; 9 nucleotides agree with TRBD1. The CDR3 has 14 residues. Germline V gene sequence: CDR1 SGHRS, CDR2 YFSETQ. V lost 4 bases, J lost 4 bases, and 5 bases stayed unmatched. Variable domain in full (rest from reference TRBV5-1 and TRBJ1-2): KAGVTQTPRYLIKTRGQQVTLSCSPISGHRSVSWYQQTPGQGLQFLFEYFSETQRNKGNFPGRFSGRQFSNSRSEMNVSTLELGDSALYLCASSPGQGGYGYTFGSGTRLTVV.

The chain joins TRBV5-8 to TRBJ1-5; 8 nucleotides match TRBD1. V gave up 4 bases and J gave up 11 bases; unmatched junction bases: 17. Germline loops: CDR1 SGHTS, CDR2 YDEGEE. The CDR3 runs to 16 residues. CDR3 DNA: TGTGCCAGCAGCCCAGGGACAGGAGCTGGGGGTATGGCCCAGCATTTT. This translates into CASSPGTGAGGMAQHF.

The chain employs TRBV25-1 and TRBJ2-2, with D possibly matching TRBD1 (6 bases). V was cut by 0 bases and J by 2 bases, with 16 bases left in between. There are 18 residues in the CDR3. Germline CDR1 MGHDK, CDR2 SYGVNS. CDR3 DNA: TGTGCCAGCAGTGAATATCTGGGGCAGGGGCCCAACACCGGGGAGCTGTTTTTT. Encoded protein: CASSEYLGQGPNTGELFF.

The genes are TRBV10-3 and TRBJ1-4, with D possibly matching TRBD1 (6 bases). V lost 5 bases to trimming and J lost 6 bases, with 10 bases between them. The germline V gene has CDR1 ENHRY and CDR2 SYGVKD. The length of the CDR3 is 13 residues. CDR3 loop: CAISRGTDEKLFF. CDR3 nucleotide sequence: TGTGCCATCAGTAGGGGGACCGATGAAAAACTGTTTTTT.

The V call is TRBV29-1, the J call TRBJ1-2, with 9 bases identical to TRBD1. Germline loops: CDR1 SQVTM, CDR2 ANQGSEA. With 5 bases clipped from V and 7 bases from J, the junction kept 14 bases outside the gene matches. The CDR3 is 15 residues long. The CDR3 bases are TGCAGCGTTATAGGACAGGGGTACCCATCTACTGGCTACACCTTC. Translation gives CSVIGQGYPSTGYTF.

The chain couples TRBV18 to TRBJ1-2, with TRBD1 matching 7 bases. V lost 4 bases, J lost 2 bases, and 1 base stayed unmatched. Germline CDR1 KGHSH, CDR2 LQKENI. The CDR3 length is 13 residues. The DNA of the CDR3 is TGTGCCAGCTCACTGGACAGGAACTATGGCTACACCTTC. Its translation is CASSLDRNYGYTF. Drawing the rest from reference TRBV18 and TRBJ1-2, the complete variable domain is NAGVMQNPRHLVRRRGQEARLRCSPMKGHSHVYWYRQLPEEGLKFMVYLQKENIIDESGMPKERFSAEFPKEGPSILRIQQVVRGDSAAYFCASSLDRNYGYTFGSGTRLTVV.